This TCR beta chain was captured by sequencing in a study of tumor-infiltrating lymphocytes in oesophageal squamous cell carcinoma. TCRdb re-analysed the PCR reads in MiXCR, keeping a single row per CDR3 protein. The top ten clones hold about 28% of a sample with about 20,000 distinct CDR3 sequences, 35% to 45% of them seen once. This clonotype appeared once. This CDR3 region has 16 residues. Germline V gene lookup returns CDR1 SGHNT and CDR2 YYREEE (reference sequence). The V gene lost 0 bases and the J gene lost 0 bases, with 7 bases spanning the gap. Sequencing was carried out using esophageal tumor tissue. The V call is TRBV5-4, the J call TRBJ2-6; a weak D match, TRBD2 (6 bases). This receptor was identified in a male donor with esophageal squamous cell carcinoma. Here the CDR3 reads CASSLAGGSGANVLTF. The CDR3 DNA is TGTGCCAGCAGCTTGGCCGGGGGCTCTGGGGCCAACGTCCTGACTTTC. The full variable domain, in which reference TRBV5-4 and TRBJ2-6 provide the parts outside the CDR3, is ETGVTQSPTHLIKTRGQQVTLRCSSQSGHNTVSWYQQALGQGPQFIFQYYREEENGRGNFPPRFSGLQFPNYSSELNVNALELDDSALYLCASSLAGGSGANVLTFGAGSRLTVL.